A selection of T cell receptor beta chains follows, all from one sample in a study of T cell changes during pregnancy in multiple sclerosis. TCRdb's table, derived via immunoSEQ multiplex PCR, lists solely in-frame clones and lacks some. The sample gives approximately 50,000 clones, roughly 92% of which show up once; 0.39% is in the top ten. Sequenced here: CD4+ T cells from peripheral blood mononuclear cells, sampled after pregnancy. The receptors shown here come from a female donor with multiple sclerosis, enrolled in a pregnancy study. CDR3s include the opening cysteine and the closing phenylalanine or tryptophan. The D gene is left open where the match is weak. Clone size is given for some rows only: seen once, a few or many times, or a class if the clone is expanded.

TRBJ2-3	TRBD2	-	TRBV4-1	CASSGRLAGVEDTQYF	TGCGCCAGCAGCGGACGACTAGCGGGAGTCGAAGATACGCAGTATTTT
TRBJ1-4	-	-	TRBV6-1	CASGQGYEKLFF	TGTGCCAGCGGGCAGGGGTATGAAAAACTGTTTTTT
TRBJ2-7	-	-	TRBV5-6	CASSFSLVVYEQYF	TGTGCCAGCAGCTTTTCCCTAGTGGTCTACGAGCAGTACTTC
TRBJ2-1	-	few	TRBV25-1	CASSDRKLANEQFF	TGTGCCAGCAGTGACCGCAAACTAGCCAATGAGCAGTTCTTC
TRBJ1-5	-	-	TRBV6-6	CASSYSSGQPQHF	TGTGCCAGCAGTTACTCGTCCGGGCAGCCCCAGCATTTT
TRBJ2-7	TRBD1	-	TRBV5-6	CASSQNRGRFYEQYF	TGTGCCAGCAGCCAAAACAGGGGGCGATTCTACGAGCAGTACTTC
TRBJ1-3	TRBD1	-	TRBV28	CASRTGGLSGNTIYF	TGTGCCAGCAGGACAGGGGGCCTATCTGGAAACACCATATATTTT
TRBJ2-2	-	-	TRBV6-5	CASRRASGELFF	TGTGCCAGCAGGAGGGCCTCCGGGGAGCTGTTTTTT
TRBJ2-3	TRBD1	-	TRBV7-6	CASSPDSGQRITDTQYF	TGTGCCAGCAGCCCTGACTCGGGACAGCGAATCACAGATACGCAGTATTTT
TRBJ1-1	-	-	TRBV19	CASSASGGWAFF	TGTGCCAGTAGTGCTAGCGGGGGATGGGCTTTCTTT
TRBJ2-3	TRBD2	-	TRBV4-1	CASSQDSGLAGVPDTQYF	TGCGCCAGCAGCCAAGATAGTGGACTAGCGGGAGTACCAGATACGCAGTATTTT
TRBJ2-1	-	-	TRBV18	CASSPIPSAHEQFF	TGTGCCAGCTCACCCATCCCCAGCGCTCATGAGCAGTTCTTC
TRBJ2-7	-	-	TRBV4-3	CASSQDGRGSSYEQYF	TGCGCCAGCAGCCAAGATGGAAGGGGTAGCTCCTACGAGCAGTACTTC
TRBJ2-1	TRBD2	-	TRBV18	CASSPPSGRAEQFF	TGTGCCAGCTCACCACCTAGCGGGAGGGCCGAGCAGTTCTTC
TRBJ2-7	TRBD1	-	TRBV30	CAWTPTGGPYEQYF	TGTGCCTGGACTCCGACAGGGGGTCCCTACGAGCAGTACTTC
TRBJ1-2	TRBD1	once	TRBV7-9	CASSNDRVLNYGYTF	TGTGCCAGCAGCAACGACAGGGTTCTAAACTATGGCTACACCTTC
TRBJ2-5	-	-	TRBV5-1	CASSLLSETQYF	TGCGCCAGCAGCTTGTTATCAGAGACCCAGTACTTC
TRBJ2-1	-	few	TRBV7-6	CASSSSYRVGTSEQFF	TGTGCCAGCAGCTCGTCATACAGGGTCGGCACGAGTGAGCAGTTCTTC
TRBJ2-7	-	once	TRBV5-1	CASSTGQTASYEQYF	TGCGCCAGCAGCACAGGACAGACTGCTTCCTACGAGCAGTACTTC
TRBJ2-2	TRBD2	-	TRBV30	CAWKRRTSGSLLNTGELFF	TGTGCCTGGAAGCGTCGGACTAGCGGGAGCTTATTGAACACCGGGGAGCTGTTTTTT
TRBJ1-1	-	-	TRBV10-3	CAIRSTGPNTEAFF	TGTGCCATCAGATCAACAGGACCGAACACTGAAGCTTTCTTT
TRBJ1-1	-	-	TRBV28	CASSPPKTSNTEAFF	TGTGCCAGCAGTCCCCCTAAGACATCAAACACTGAAGCTTTCTTT
TRBJ2-5	TRBD2	-	TRBV7-3	CASSSGSGTEETQYF	TGTGCCAGCAGCTCAGGGAGCGGGACTGAAGAGACCCAGTACTTC
TRBJ1-5	-	-	TRBV2	CASSETGRYGNQPQHF	TGTGCCAGCAGTGAGACAGGCCGCTATGGCAATCAGCCCCAGCATTTT
TRBJ1-1	-	-	TRBV7-9	CASSLALGHGSF	TGTGCCAGCAGCTTAGCGCTGGGACATGGCTCCTTT
TRBJ1-2	TRBD1	-	TRBV4-1	CASRLTGTGFYGYTF	TGCGCCAGCAGGTTAACCGGGACAGGATTTTATGGCTACACCTTC
TRBJ1-5	-	-	TRBV29-1	CSVGGLDNQPQHF	TGCAGCGTCGGAGGACTCGACAATCAGCCCCAGCATTTT
TRBJ1-4	-	-	TRBV19	CASSAVGLNARTNEKLFF	TGTGCCAGTAGTGCGGTGGGACTTAACGCGAGGACTAATGAAAAACTGTTTTTT
TRBJ2-7	-	-	TRBV4-1	CATSGSGQGFEYEQYF	TGCGCCACCAGCGGATCGGGACAAGGTTTTGAGTACGAGCAGTACTTC
TRBJ1-2	TRBD1	-	TRBV6-5	CASSRTGGGYTF	TGTGCCAGCAGCCGGACAGGGGGTGGCTACACCTTC
TRBJ2-5	-	-	TRBV7-9	CASSLGEYQETQYF	TGTGCCAGCAGCTTAGGAGAATACCAAGAGACCCAGTACTTC
TRBJ1-2	TRBD1	-	TRBV6-5	CASSSDRGSGYGYTF	TGTGCCAGCAGTTCAGACAGGGGAAGCGGCTATGGCTACACCTTC
TRBJ2-1	TRBD2	-	TRBV7-3	CASSFFPGTSGYNEQFF	TGTGCCAGCAGCTTCTTCCCCGGGACTAGCGGATACAATGAGCAGTTCTTC
TRBJ2-7	-	-	TRBV6-1	CASSEGSGGVYEQYF	TGTGCCAGCAGTGAAGGCTCGGGCGGGGTCTACGAGCAGTACTTC
TRBJ1-2	TRBD1	-	TRBV19	CATRRRGTGQYYGYTF	TGTGCCACCCGAAGAAGGGGGACAGGTCAATACTATGGCTACACCTTC
TRBJ2-5	TRBD1	-	TRBV19	CASSTGTGRIRETQYF	TGTGCCAGTAGTACCGGGACAGGGAGGATCCGGGAGACCCAGTACTTC
TRBJ1-2	TRBD1	once	TRBV5-4	CASSPDRADYTF	TGTGCCAGCAGCCCGGACAGGGCAGACTACACCTTC
TRBJ1-5	TRBD1	-	TRBV28	CASSPTTGGLGPQHF	TGTGCCAGCAGTCCTACGACAGGGGGCTTGGGGCCCCAGCATTTT
TRBJ1-2	TRBD1	-	TRBV2	CASSARQGALGSYGYTF	TGTGCCAGCAGTGCCCGACAGGGGGCCCTAGGGAGCTATGGCTACACCTTC
TRBJ2-1	TRBD2	-	TRBV9	CASSVGSSGRAVEQFF	TGTGCCAGCAGCGTAGGTTCAAGCGGGAGGGCCGTTGAGCAGTTCTTC
TRBJ2-2	TRBD2	-	TRBV27	CASREGYGELFF	TGTGCCAGCCGGGAGGGATACGGGGAGCTGTTTTTT
TRBJ2-3	-	-	TRBV7-9	CASSLEGLGTDTQYF	TGTGCCAGCAGCTTAGAGGGGTTGGGCACAGATACGCAGTATTTT
TRBJ1-2	-	-	TRBV6-6	CASSVSETYGYTF	TGTGCCAGCAGTGTCAGTGAAACCTATGGCTACACCTTC
TRBJ2-7	-	once	TRBV2	CASSEAGGGEQYF	TGTGCCAGCAGTGAGGCAGGAGGAGGCGAGCAGTACTTC
TRBJ1-3	-	-	TRBV5-1	CASSLVSAGQLSGNTIYF	TGCGCCAGCAGCTTGGTTTCTGCAGGGCAACTATCTGGAAACACCATATATTTT
TRBJ1-2	TRBD1	-	TRBV10-2	CASRSGGFDGYTF	TGCGCCAGCAGATCAGGGGGCTTCGATGGCTACACCTTC
TRBJ2-2	TRBD1	-	TRBV29-1	CSVQGERTGELFF	TGCAGCGTCCAGGGGGAAAGGACCGGGGAGCTGTTTTTT
TRBJ2-3	TRBD2	once	TRBV2	CASIYSSGSTDTQYF	TGTGCCAGCATCTACTCTAGCGGGAGCACAGATACGCAGTATTTT
TRBJ2-7	-	-	TRBV5-6	CASSLESPYEQYF	TGTGCCAGCAGCTTGGAATCTCCCTACGAGCAGTACTTC
TRBJ1-2	-	-	TRBV19	CASSITGGGYTF	TGTGCCAGTAGTATTACCGGGGGAGGCTACACCTTC
TRBJ1-1	TRBD1	once	TRBV29-1	CSASQGANTEAFF	TGCAGCGCCTCTCAGGGGGCTAACACTGAAGCTTTCTTT
TRBJ1-5	-	few	TRBV6-1	CASSDGGRNQPQHF	TGTGCCAGCAGTGACGGGGGGCGTAATCAGCCCCAGCATTTT
TRBJ2-1	-	-	TRBV14	CASSQEGASYNEQFF	TGTGCCAGCAGCCAAGAAGGGGCTTCCTACAATGAGCAGTTCTTC
TRBJ2-1	TRBD2	-	TRBV28	CASSPSRTSGNYNEQFF	TGTGCCAGCAGCCCATCCCGGACTAGCGGGAATTACAATGAGCAGTTCTTC
TRBJ2-7	TRBD2	-	TRBV5-1	CASSRSSGGYEQYF	TGCGCCAGCAGCAGGTCTAGCGGGGGCTACGAGCAGTACTTC
TRBJ2-1	-	-	TRBV9	CASSVVPGLGSWGEQFF	TGTGCCAGCAGCGTAGTTCCGGGACTCGGAAGCTGGGGTGAGCAGTTCTTC
TRBJ2-7	TRBD2	-	TRBV4-1	CASSQGTSGILGGSYEQYF	TGCGCCAGCAGCCAAGGGACTAGCGGGATCCTCGGGGGCTCCTACGAGCAGTACTTC
TRBJ2-1	TRBD2	-	TRBV7-2	CASSSPSGRNNEQFF	TGTGCCAGCAGCTCGCCTAGCGGGAGGAACAATGAGCAGTTCTTC
TRBJ2-5	TRBD2	-	TRBV4-3	CASSQEWGGWGQETQYF	TGCGCCAGCAGCCAAGAGTGGGGGGGGTGGGGGCAAGAGACCCAGTACTTC
TRBJ2-3	-	-	TRBV28	CASSAHITQYF	TGTGCCAGCAGCGCACATATTACGCAGTATTTT